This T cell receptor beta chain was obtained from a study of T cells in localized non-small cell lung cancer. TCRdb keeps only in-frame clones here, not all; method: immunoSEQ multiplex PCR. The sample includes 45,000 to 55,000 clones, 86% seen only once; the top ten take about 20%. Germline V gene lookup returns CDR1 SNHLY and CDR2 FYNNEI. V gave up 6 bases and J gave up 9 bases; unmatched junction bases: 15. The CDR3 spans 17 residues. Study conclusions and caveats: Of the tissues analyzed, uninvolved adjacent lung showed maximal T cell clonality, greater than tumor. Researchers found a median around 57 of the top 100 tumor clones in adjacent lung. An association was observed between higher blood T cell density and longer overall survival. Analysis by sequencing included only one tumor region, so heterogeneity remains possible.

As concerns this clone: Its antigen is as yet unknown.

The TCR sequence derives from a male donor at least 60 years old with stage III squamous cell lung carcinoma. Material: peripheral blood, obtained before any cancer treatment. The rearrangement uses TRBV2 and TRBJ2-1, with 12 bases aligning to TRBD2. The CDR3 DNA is TGTGCCAGCAGGACTGGGGGACTAGCGGGTCGGTGGGGTGAGCAGTTCTTC. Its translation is CASRTGGLAGRWGEQFF.